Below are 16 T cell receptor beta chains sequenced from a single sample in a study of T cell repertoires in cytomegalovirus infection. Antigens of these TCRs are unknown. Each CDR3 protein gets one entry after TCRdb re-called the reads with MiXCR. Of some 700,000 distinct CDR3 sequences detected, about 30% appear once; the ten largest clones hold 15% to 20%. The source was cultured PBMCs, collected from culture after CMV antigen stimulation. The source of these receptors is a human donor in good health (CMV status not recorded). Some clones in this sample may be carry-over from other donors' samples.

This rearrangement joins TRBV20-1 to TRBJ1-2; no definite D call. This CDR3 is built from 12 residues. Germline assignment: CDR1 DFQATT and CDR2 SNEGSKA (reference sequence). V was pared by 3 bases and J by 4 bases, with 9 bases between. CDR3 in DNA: TGCAGTGCTAGTGGACGGAGCTATGGCTACACCTTC. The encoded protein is CSASGRSYGYTF.

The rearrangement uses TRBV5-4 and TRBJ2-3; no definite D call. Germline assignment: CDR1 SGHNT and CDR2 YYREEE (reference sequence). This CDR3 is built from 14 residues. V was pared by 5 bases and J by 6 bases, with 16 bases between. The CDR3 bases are TGTGCCAGCAGTTGGGGTGGCGTCAGGGATACGCAGTATTTT. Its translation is CASSWGGVRDTQYF.

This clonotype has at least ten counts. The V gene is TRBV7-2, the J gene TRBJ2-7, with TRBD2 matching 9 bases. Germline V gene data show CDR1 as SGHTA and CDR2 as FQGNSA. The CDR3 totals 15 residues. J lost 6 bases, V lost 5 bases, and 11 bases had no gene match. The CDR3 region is CASSVGGTSHLEQYF. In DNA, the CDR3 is TGTGCCAGCAGCGTAGGCGGGACTAGCCATCTCGAGCAGTACTTC.

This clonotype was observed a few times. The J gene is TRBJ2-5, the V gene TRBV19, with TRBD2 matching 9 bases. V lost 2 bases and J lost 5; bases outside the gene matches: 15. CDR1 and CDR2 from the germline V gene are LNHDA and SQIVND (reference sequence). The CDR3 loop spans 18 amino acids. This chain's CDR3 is CASSISSGGATRKETQYF. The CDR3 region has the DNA TGTGCCAGTAGTATAAGTAGCGGGGGAGCTACACGCAAGGAGACCCAGTACTTC.

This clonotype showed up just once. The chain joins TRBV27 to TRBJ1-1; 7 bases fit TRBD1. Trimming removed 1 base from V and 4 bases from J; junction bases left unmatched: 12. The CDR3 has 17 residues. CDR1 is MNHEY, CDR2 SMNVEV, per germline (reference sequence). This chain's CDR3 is CASSLFSVPNRGTEAFF. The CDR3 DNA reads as TGTGCCAGCAGTTTATTTTCGGTCCCCAACAGGGGCACTGAAGCTTTCTTT.

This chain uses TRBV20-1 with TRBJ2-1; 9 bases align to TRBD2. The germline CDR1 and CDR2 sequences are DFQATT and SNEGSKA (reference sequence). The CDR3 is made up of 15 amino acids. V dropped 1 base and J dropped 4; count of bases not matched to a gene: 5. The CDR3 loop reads CSARVAGVRYNEQFF. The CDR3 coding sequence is TGCAGTGCTAGAGTAGCGGGAGTGAGGTACAATGAGCAGTTCTTC.

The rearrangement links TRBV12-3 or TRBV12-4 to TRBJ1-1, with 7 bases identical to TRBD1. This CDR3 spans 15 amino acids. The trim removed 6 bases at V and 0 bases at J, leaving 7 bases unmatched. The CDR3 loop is CASRWDSSLNTEAFF. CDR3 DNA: TGTGCCAGCAGGTGGGACAGTTCCCTGAACACTGAAGCTTTCTTT.

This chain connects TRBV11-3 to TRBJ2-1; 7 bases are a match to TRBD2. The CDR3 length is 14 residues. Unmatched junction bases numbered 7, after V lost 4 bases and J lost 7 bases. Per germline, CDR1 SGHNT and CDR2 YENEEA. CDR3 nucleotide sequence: TGTGCCAGCAGCTCCGGACTAGTTCATAATGAGCAGTTCTTC. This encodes CASSSGLVHNEQFF.

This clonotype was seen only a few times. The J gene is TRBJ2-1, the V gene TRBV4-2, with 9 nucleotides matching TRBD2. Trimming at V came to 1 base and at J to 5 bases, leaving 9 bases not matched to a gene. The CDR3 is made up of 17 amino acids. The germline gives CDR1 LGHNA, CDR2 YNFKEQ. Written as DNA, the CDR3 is TGTGCCAGCAGCCAAGTTAGCACTAGCGGGCGCAACAATGAGCAGTTCTTC. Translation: CASSQVSTSGRNNEQFF.

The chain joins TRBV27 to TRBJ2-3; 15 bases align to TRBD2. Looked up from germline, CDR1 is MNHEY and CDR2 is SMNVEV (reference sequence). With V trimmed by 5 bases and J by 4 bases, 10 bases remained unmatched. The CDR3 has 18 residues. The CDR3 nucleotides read TGTGCCAGCAGTAAAGGACTAGCGGGAGGGGGTCCCGCAGATACGCAGTATTTT. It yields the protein CASSKGLAGGGPADTQYF.

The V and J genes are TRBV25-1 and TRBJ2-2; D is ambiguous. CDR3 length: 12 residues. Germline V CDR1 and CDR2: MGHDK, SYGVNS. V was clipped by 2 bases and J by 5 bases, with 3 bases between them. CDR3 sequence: CASSERTGELFF. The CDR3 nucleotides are TGTGCCAGCAGTGAAAGAACCGGGGAGCTGTTTTTT.

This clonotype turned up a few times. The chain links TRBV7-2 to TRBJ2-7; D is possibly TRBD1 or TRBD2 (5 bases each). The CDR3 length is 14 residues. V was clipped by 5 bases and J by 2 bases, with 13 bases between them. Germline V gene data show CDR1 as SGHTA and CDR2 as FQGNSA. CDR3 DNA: TGTGCCAGCAGCAGAGGGACCTTTACCTACGAGCAGTACTTC. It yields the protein CASSRGTFTYEQYF.

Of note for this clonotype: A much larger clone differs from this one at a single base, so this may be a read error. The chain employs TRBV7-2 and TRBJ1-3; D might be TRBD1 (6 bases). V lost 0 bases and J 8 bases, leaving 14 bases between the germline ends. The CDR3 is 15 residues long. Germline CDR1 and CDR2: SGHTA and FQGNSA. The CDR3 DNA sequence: TGTGCCAGCAGCTTAGCTGGTAGGGGGGGAGACACCATATATTTT. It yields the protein CASSLAGRGGDTIYF. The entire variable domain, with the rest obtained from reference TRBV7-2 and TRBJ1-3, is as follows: GAGVSQSPSNKVTEKGKDVELRCDPISGHTALYWYRQSLGQGLEFLIYFQGNSAPDKSGLPSDRFSAERTGGSVSTLTIQRTQQEDSAVYLCASSLAGRGGDTIYFGEGSWLTVV.

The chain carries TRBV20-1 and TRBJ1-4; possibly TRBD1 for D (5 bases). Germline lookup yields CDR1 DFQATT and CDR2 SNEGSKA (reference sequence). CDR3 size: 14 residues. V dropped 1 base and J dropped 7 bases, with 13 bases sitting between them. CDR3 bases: TGCAGTGCTAGAGCGAGGGGATTAGGTGAAAAACTGTTTTTT. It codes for CSARARGLGEKLFF.

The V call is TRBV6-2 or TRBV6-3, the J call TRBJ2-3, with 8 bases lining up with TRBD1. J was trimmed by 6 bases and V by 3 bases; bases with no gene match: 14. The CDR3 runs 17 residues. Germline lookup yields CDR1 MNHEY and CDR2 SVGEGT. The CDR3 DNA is TGTGCCAGCAGTTATACCACCCGGACAGGGCGAATGGATACGCAGTATTTT. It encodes CASSYTTRTGRMDTQYF.

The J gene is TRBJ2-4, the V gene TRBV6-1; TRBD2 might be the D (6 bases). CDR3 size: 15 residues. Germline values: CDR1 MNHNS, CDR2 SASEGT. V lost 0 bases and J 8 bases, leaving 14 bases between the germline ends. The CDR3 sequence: CASSEARLVRDIQYF. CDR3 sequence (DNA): TGTGCCAGCAGTGAAGCGCGACTAGTCAGGGACATTCAGTACTTC.